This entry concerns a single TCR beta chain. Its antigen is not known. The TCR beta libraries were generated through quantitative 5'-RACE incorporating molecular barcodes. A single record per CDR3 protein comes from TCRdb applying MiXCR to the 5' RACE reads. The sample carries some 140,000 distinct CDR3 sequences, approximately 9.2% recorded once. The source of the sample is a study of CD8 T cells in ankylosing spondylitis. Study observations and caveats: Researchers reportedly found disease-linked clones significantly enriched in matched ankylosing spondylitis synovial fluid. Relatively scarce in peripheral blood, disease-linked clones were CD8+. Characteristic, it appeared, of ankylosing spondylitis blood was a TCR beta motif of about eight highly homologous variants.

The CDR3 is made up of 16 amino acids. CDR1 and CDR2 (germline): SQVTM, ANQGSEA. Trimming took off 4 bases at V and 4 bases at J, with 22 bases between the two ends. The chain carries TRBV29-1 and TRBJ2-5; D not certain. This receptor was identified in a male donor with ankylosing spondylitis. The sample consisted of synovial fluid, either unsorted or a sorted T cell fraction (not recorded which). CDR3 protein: CSVAAFPYLVGETQYF. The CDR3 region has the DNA TGCAGCGTTGCTGCCTTCCCCTATCTCGTTGGAGAGACCCAGTACTTC.